The T cell receptor (beta chain) under discussion was sequenced for a study of blood T cell repertoires in COVID-19. Study context: From the United States, Italy and Spain came samples of acute and convalescent COVID-19. PBMCs, B-cell-depleted T cells, or T cells provided the cDNA or gDNA that made up the material.

This clone was counted a few times. In the authors' methods: Nucleated cell number was recorded as an estimate derived from reference gene primer amplification. The assay was immunoSEQ multiplex PCR, and TCRdb's table has in-frame clones only and misses some. D and trimming were read from the DNA, whereas the V and J calls and clone size are those reported in that table. The sample shows roughly 100,000 clones, about 77% of them seen only once. Per germline, CDR1 MDHEN and CDR2 SYDVKM. Between the trimmed V and J ends, which lost 1 base and 0 bases, there was a span of 16 bases. The CDR3 is made up of 18 amino acids.

The chain recombines TRBV28 with TRBJ1-5; possible D gene TRBD1, 6 bases. This receptor was obtained from a woman older than 75 with acute or convalescent COVID-19. The specimen was peripheral blood. CDR3 region: CASSLLVAGDHSNQPQHF. In nucleotides, the CDR3 is TGTGCCAGCAGTTTATTGGTAGCAGGGGACCATAGCAATCAGCCCCAGCATTTT. Full variable domain (missing parts from reference TRBV28 and TRBJ1-5): DVKVTQSSRYLVKRTGEKVFLECVQDMDHENMFWYRQDPGLGLRLIYFSYDVKMKEKGDIPEGYSVSREKKERFSLILESASTNQTSMYLCASSLLVAGDHSNQPQHFGDGTRLSIL.